Presented here are 18 T cell receptor beta chains from one specimen sequenced in a study of cytomegalovirus exposure and HLA in healthy donors. The study ran its PCR with 60 Vbeta and 13 Jbeta primers. Sequencing was performed with immunoSEQ multiplex PCR; in TCRdb, only in-frame clones are kept and a portion is missing. The sample has about 79,000 clones, and its top ten clones hold roughly 5%. The source material was PBMCs. These receptors were collected from a man aged 25 to 40 in good health and CMV-seronegative.

The V gene is TRBV29-1, the J gene TRBJ2-1; D may be TRBD2 (7 bases). The ends were cut back, 6 bases at V and 3 bases at J, with 18 bases in the middle. The CDR3 runs to 15 residues. CDR1 is SQVTM, CDR2 ANQGSEA, per germline. CDR3 residues: CSVGNKGGGYNEQFF. CDR3 in DNA: TGCAGCGTAGGCAATAAAGGGGGGGGCTACAATGAGCAGTTCTTC.

This chain joins TRBV15 and TRBJ1-4; 10 positions match TRBD1. V shed 4 bases and J 3 bases; nucleotides not matched to a gene: 11. CDR1 is LNHNV and CDR2 is YYDKDF in the germline V gene (reference sequence). The CDR3 covers 18 residues. The CDR3 reads CATSTLRGQGGSNEKLFF. The CDR3 DNA is TGTGCCACCAGCACCTTACGAGGACAGGGGGGATCTAATGAAAAACTGTTTTTT.

The rearrangement joins TRBV11-2 to TRBJ2-7; D might be TRBD2 (5 bases). The V gene's germline CDR1 is SGHAT and CDR2 FQNNGV. The CDR3 covers 12 residues. V was clipped by 5 bases and J by 6 bases, with 11 bases between them. The CDR3, as DNA: TGTGCCAGCAGCGCAACTAGGCGCGAGCAGTACTTC. Translation: CASSATRREQYF.

This sequence joins TRBV19 and TRBJ2-7, with 7 bases lining up with TRBD2. The V gene's germline CDR1 is LNHDA and CDR2 SQIVND (reference sequence). The ends lost 6 bases at V and 1 base at J; junction bases unmatched: 9. The CDR3 extends over 15 amino acids. The CDR3 nucleotides are TGTGCCAGTAGCCAGTATGGGACTACTTCCTACGAGCAGTACTTC. It encodes CASSQYGTTSYEQYF.

The rearrangement links TRBV13 to TRBJ2-1; 9 bases match TRBD2. Germline V gene data show CDR1 as PRHDT and CDR2 as FYEKMQ (reference sequence). This CDR3 region has 14 residues. With V trimmed by 7 bases and J by 8 bases, 9 bases remained unmatched. This CDR3 is CASKGGRAFDEQFF. For the CDR3, the DNA is TGTGCCAGCAAGGGCGGGAGGGCCTTCGATGAGCAGTTCTTC. The entire variable domain, with the rest obtained from reference TRBV13 and TRBJ2-1, is as follows: AAGVIQSPRHLIKEKRETATLKCYPIPRHDTVYWYQQGPGQDPQFLISFYEKMQSDKGSIPDRFSAQQFSDYHSELNMSSLELGDSALYFCASKGGRAFDEQFFGPGTRLTVL.

The chain links TRBV5-1 to TRBJ2-7; D possibly corresponds to TRBD1 (6 bases). Germline V gene data show CDR1 as SGHRS and CDR2 as YFSETQ. V gave up 0 bases and J gave up 2 bases, with 15 bases separating them. The CDR3 length is 16 residues. CDR3 DNA sequence: TGCGCCAGCAGCTTGGGATCGGACAGAAGCACCTACGAGCAGTACTTC. Its protein product is CASSLGSDRSTYEQYF.

The J gene is TRBJ1-2, the V gene TRBV18; 11 positions agree with TRBD1. The CDR3 is 16 residues long. The ends lost 8 bases at V and 3 bases at J; junction bases unmatched: 11. The germline CDR1 and CDR2 sequences are KGHSH and LQKENI. CDR3 sequence (DNA): TGTGCCAGCACGGTCCTCGGACAGGGGGCTGACTATGGCTACACCTTC. Translation gives CASTVLGQGADYGYTF.

The genes are TRBV6-5 and TRBJ1-1; D uncertain. The V end was cut by 2 bases, the J end by 1 base, with 11 bases between. Germline CDR1 is MNHEY and CDR2 is SVGAGI. The CDR3 length is 15 residues. CDR3 amino acids: CASSYNSQENTEAFF. The CDR3 DNA reads TGTGCCAGCAGTTACAACTCCCAGGAGAACACTGAAGCTTTCTTT.

V usage is TRBV7-2 and J usage is TRBJ2-7, with 7 bases that match TRBD2. The CDR3 length is 15 residues. Trimming removed 5 bases from V and 2 bases from J; junction bases left unmatched: 9. The germline gives CDR1 SGHTA, CDR2 FQGNSA. The CDR3 region has the DNA TGTGCCAGCAGCCCCCCCGGGACTATTCCCTACGAGCAGTACTTC. This encodes CASSPPGTIPYEQYF.

CDR3 residues: CASSQDFGGGTYNEQFF. Here the CDR3 DNA reads TGTGCCAGCAGCCAAGACTTCGGCGGGGGGACCTACAATGAGCAGTTCTTC. The chain carries TRBV4-2 and TRBJ2-1, with 8 bases identical to TRBD2. The germline V gene encodes CDR1 LGHNA and CDR2 YNFKEQ. This CDR3 is 17 amino acids long. Trimming at V came to 0 bases and at J to 2 bases, leaving 6 bases not matched to a gene.

The chain uses TRBV2 and TRBJ1-5; tentatively, D is TRBD1 (6 bases). V was pared by 4 bases and J by 2 bases, with 15 bases between. Germline CDR1 SNHLY, CDR2 FYNNEI. The CDR3 has 16 amino acids. CDR3 protein: CASSGVRGSRNQPQHF. DNA of the CDR3: TGTGCCAGCAGTGGGGTCAGGGGCTCTCGCAATCAGCCCCAGCATTTT.

The chain joins TRBV11-2 to TRBJ1-2; D unclear. Trimming took off 1 base at V and 5 bases at J, with 17 bases between the two ends. Germline lookup yields CDR1 SGHAT and CDR2 FQNNGV. This CDR3 has 16 residues. The CDR3 nucleotides read TGTGCCAGCAGCTTAGTCATCGGAGTGGAGCCGTATGGCTACACCTTC. This sequence encodes CASSLVIGVEPYGYTF. Looking up the rest from reference TRBV11-2 and TRBJ1-2 gives the full variable domain: EAGVAQSPRYKIIEKRQSVAFWCNPISGHATLYWYQQILGQGPKLLIQFQNNGVVDDSQLPKDRFSAERLKGVDSTLKIQPAKLEDSAVYLCASSLVIGVEPYGYTFGSGTRLTVV.

This sequence joins TRBV6-5 and TRBJ2-7; D perhaps matches TRBD2 (6 bases). Germline V CDR1 and CDR2: MNHEY, SVGAGI. Trimming removed 0 bases from V and 2 bases from J, with 14 bases in between. The CDR3 runs 16 residues. CDR3 sequence reads: CASSYSTGLETYEQYF. DNA of the CDR3: TGTGCCAGCAGTTACTCGACGGGACTCGAGACCTACGAGCAGTACTTC.

V is TRBV6-6 and J is TRBJ2-1; 9 nucleotides align to TRBD1. With 0 bases clipped from V and 5 bases from J, the junction kept 2 bases outside the gene matches. Germline-derived CDR1 and CDR2 are MNHNY and SVGAGI (reference sequence). The CDR3 contains 15 residues. The CDR3 DNA reads as TGTGCCAGCAGTTACTCGGGACAGGGAAACAATGAGCAGTTCTTC. It is translated as CASSYSGQGNNEQFF.

The CDR3 DNA reads TGCGCCAGCAGCACGGGGGACAGGGGAGACTATGGCTACACCTTC. Amino acid sequence: CASSTGDRGDYGYTF. J is TRBJ1-2 and V is TRBV5-1; 10 bases agree with TRBD1. The V gene's germline CDR1 is SGHRS and CDR2 YFSETQ. V lost 4 bases, J lost 3 bases, and 6 bases stayed unmatched. The CDR3 covers 15 residues.

This rearrangement joins TRBV10-1 to TRBJ2-5; the D gene is possibly TRBD1 (5 bases). Germline V gives CDR1 WNHNN, CDR2 SYGVQD (reference sequence). The CDR3 length is 15 residues. V shed 7 bases and J shed 0 bases, with 15 bases lying between them. CDR3 in DNA: TGCGCCAGCATCGCGGACACATACTACCAAGAGACCCAGTACTTC. As protein: CASIADTYYQETQYF.

The chain has TRBV6-5 and TRBJ1-1; 7 bases align to TRBD1. V was clipped by 3 bases and J by 4 bases; unmatched bases: 5. The germline gives CDR1 MNHEY, CDR2 SVGAGI. The CDR3 totals 14 residues. The CDR3 DNA is TGTGCCAGCAGTTATCGGGACAGACCCACTGAAGCTTTCTTT. Protein product: CASSYRDRPTEAFF.

The V gene is TRBV5-8, the J gene TRBJ1-2; 11 nucleotides match TRBD1. V was pared by 0 bases and J by 8 bases, with 3 bases of the junction left unmatched. Germline lookup yields CDR1 SGHTS and CDR2 YDEGEE. The CDR3 covers 14 residues. Here the CDR3 reads CASSLGTGGRGYTF. CDR3 DNA: TGTGCCAGCAGCTTGGGGACAGGGGGCCGGGGCTACACCTTC.